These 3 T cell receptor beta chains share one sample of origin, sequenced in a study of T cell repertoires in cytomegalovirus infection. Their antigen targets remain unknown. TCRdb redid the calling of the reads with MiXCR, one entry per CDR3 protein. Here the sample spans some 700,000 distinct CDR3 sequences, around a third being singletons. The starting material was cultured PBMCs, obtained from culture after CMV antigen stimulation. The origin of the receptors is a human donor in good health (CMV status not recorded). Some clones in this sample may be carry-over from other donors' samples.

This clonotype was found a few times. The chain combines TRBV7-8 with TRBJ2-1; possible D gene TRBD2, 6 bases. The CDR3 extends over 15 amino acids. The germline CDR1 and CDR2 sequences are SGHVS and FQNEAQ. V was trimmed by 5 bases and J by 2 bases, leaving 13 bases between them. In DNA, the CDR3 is TGTGCCAGCAGCCCGAGACTAGTCGCCTACAATGAGCAGTTCTTC. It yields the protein CASSPRLVAYNEQFF.

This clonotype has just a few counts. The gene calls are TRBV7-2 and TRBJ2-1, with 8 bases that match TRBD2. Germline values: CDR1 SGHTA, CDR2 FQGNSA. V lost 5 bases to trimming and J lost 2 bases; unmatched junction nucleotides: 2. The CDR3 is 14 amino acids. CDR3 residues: CASSAGLAYNEQFF. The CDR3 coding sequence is TGTGCCAGCAGCGCGGGACTAGCCTACAATGAGCAGTTCTTC.

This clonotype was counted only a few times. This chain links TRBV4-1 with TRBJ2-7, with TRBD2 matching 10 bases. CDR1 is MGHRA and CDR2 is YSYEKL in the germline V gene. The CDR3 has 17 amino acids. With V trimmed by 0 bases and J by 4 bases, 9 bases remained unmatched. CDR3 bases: TGCGCCAGCAGCCAAGATCCTTCCGGAGCGGGAGGGTACGAGCAGTACTTC. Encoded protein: CASSQDPSGAGGYEQYF.